This T cell receptor (beta chain) was recovered during a study of T cells in Graves' hyperthyroidism and ophthalmopathy. RNA transcripts yielded amplified TCR beta CDR3 regions. Using the HTBI primer set, a first-round RT-PCR was run on the TCR CDR3. A single record per CDR3 protein comes from TCRdb applying MiXCR to the multiplex PCR reads. This repertoire shows some 560,000 distinct CDR3 sequences, approximately 14% found once; its top ten account for around 7.3%. After removal of 8 bases from V and 7 bases from J, the junction contained 10 bases not matched to a gene. The CDR3 contains 13 residues. CDR1 and CDR2 (germline): LGHNA, YSLEER. Hyperthyroidism in the patients, aged 18 to 65, was newly diagnosed and under 2 months in duration. General study points: A model using 13 V-J features told ophthalmopathy apart from stable hyperthyroidism. Blood also showed most of the thyroid clonotypes that were expanded above 0.001.

For this clonotype: Its specificity is unknown.

The origin of this receptor is a woman aged 25-40 years with Graves' hyperthyroidism. This chain uses TRBV4-3 with TRBJ2-7, with 8 bases fitting TRBD1. Sequenced: blood. CDR3 in DNA: TGCGCCAGCGGCCCGGACAGGGATTGGGAGCAGTACTTC. Its protein product is CASGPDRDWEQYF.